Presented here are 15 T cell receptor beta chains from one specimen sequenced in a study of beta chain features in type 1 diabetes. General study findings and limits: Shorter TCRB CDR3s, moderately but significantly so, marked every one of the four CD4+ subsets in Type 1 diabetes patients.

What these receptors recognize is not known. Of the isolated RNA, all was reverse transcribed, and so the sequenced material was expressed TCRB transcripts. TCRdb keeps only in-frame clones here, not all; method: immunoSEQ multiplex PCR. This table holds 130,000 or so clones, less than 20% found once. Sample: central memory CD4+ T cells from blood. These receptor sequences come from a man between 25 and 39 years old with type 1 diabetes.

V gene TRBV29-1 combines with J gene TRBJ2-1, with 11 bases matching TRBD2. The CDR3 totals 15 residues. The germline gives CDR1 SQVTM, CDR2 ANQGSEA. The V and J ends lost 7 bases and 6 bases, in that order; junction bases with no gene match: 11. In DNA, the CDR3 is TGCAGCGCTGACCCCCCTAGCGGGGGGAGCAATGAGCAGTTCTTC. This gives the protein CSADPPSGGSNEQFF.

V gene TRBV14 combines with J gene TRBJ1-1; D not certain. Trimming removed 3 bases at V and 0 bases at J, with 5 bases between. The CDR3 spans 13 residues. Germline-derived CDR1 and CDR2 are SGHDN and FVKESK. The CDR3 DNA follows: TGTGCCAGCAGCCAGTACATGAACACTGAAGCTTTCTTT. It codes for CASSQYMNTEAFF.

The genes are TRBV13 and TRBJ1-1; D is perhaps TRBD1 (6 bases). Germline CDR1 is PRHDT and CDR2 is FYEKMQ (reference sequence). Between the trimmed V and J ends, which lost 8 bases and 1 base, there was a span of 17 bases. The CDR3 consists of 15 residues. Here the CDR3 reads CASGRWGHGNTEAFF. DNA for the CDR3: TGTGCCAGCGGAAGATGGGGGCACGGGAACACTGAAGCTTTCTTT.

CDR3 region: CASSVPTSGYEQYF. The CDR3 DNA reads as TGTGCCAGCAGTGTCCCGACCTCGGGCTACGAGCAGTACTTC. The chain carries TRBV28 and TRBJ2-7; D is uncertain. Germline V CDR1 and CDR2: MDHEN, SYDVKM. Trimming removed 5 bases from V and 3 bases from J, with 14 bases in between. CDR3 length: 14 residues.

This clone has a handful of counts. The chain is built from TRBV27 and TRBJ1-5; D perhaps matches TRBD1 (5 bases). This CDR3 has 15 residues. Between the trimmed V and J ends, which lost 5 bases and 2 bases, there was a span of 13 bases. In germline, CDR1 is MNHEY, CDR2 SMNVEV (reference sequence). In nucleotides, the CDR3 is TGTGCCAGCAGTATGACAGTTCGCGGCAATCAGCCCCAGCATTTT. Translation: CASSMTVRGNQPQHF.

The rearrangement uses TRBV7-2 and TRBJ1-5, with no clear D. Germline V lookup: CDR1 SGHTA, CDR2 FQGNSA. This CDR3 has 12 residues. V dropped 5 bases and J dropped 11 bases, with 13 bases sitting between them. The CDR3 nucleotides are TGTGCCAGCAGCCCCGACGGGAGGGCCCAGCATTTT. Translation gives CASSPDGRAQHF.

CDR3 in amino acids: CASSVQFGDTQYF. The DNA for the CDR3 is TGTGCCAGCAGCGTACAGTTCGGGGATACGCAGTATTTT. This chain joins TRBV9 and TRBJ2-3; D is ambiguous. The V and J ends lost 1 base and 6 bases respectively, with 9 bases between them. Germline lookup yields CDR1 SGDLS and CDR2 YYNGEE. The CDR3 totals 13 residues. The full variable domain, its missing parts supplied by reference TRBV9 and TRBJ2-3, is DSGVTQTPKHLITATGQRVTLRCSPRSGDLSVYWYQQSLDQGLQFLIQYYNGEERAKGNILERFSAQQFPDLHSELNLSSLELGDSALYFCASSVQFGDTQYFGPGTRLTVL.

The genes are TRBV11-2 and TRBJ2-1, with D possibly being TRBD2 (5 bases). Germline V gene sequence: CDR1 SGHAT, CDR2 FQNNGV. V was pared by 5 bases and J by 3 bases, with 11 bases between. This CDR3 comprises 14 residues. CDR3 nucleotides: TGTGCCAGCAGCGCCGTAGAGGGCTACAATGAGCAGTTCTTC. This sequence encodes CASSAVEGYNEQFF.

There are a few counts of this clone. The chain uses TRBV14 and TRBJ2-5, with D hard to call. CDR3 length: 13 amino acids. V lost 0 bases and J lost 7, with 9 bases in between. From germline, CDR1 is SGHDN and CDR2 FVKESK. The CDR3: CASSQDRVGTQYF. The CDR3 nucleotides are TGTGCCAGCAGCCAAGATCGGGTGGGGACCCAGTACTTC.

The chain joins TRBV19 to TRBJ1-4, with D possibly being TRBD1 (6 bases). The germline gives CDR1 LNHDA, CDR2 SQIVND (reference sequence). Trimming took off 8 bases at V and 4 bases at J, with 8 bases between the two ends. The CDR3 sequence is 12 residues long. The CDR3 nucleotides are TGTGCCAGTCGGGACATTAATGAAAAACTGTTTTTT. It codes for CASRDINEKLFF.

This sequence joins TRBV13 and TRBJ1-2; the D gene is possibly TRBD1 (6 bases). CDR1 and CDR2 (germline): PRHDT, FYEKMQ (reference sequence). The V end lost 1 base, the J end lost 2 bases, and 20 bases lay between the germline ends. This CDR3 has 18 residues. The CDR3 protein is CASSLASGRGRPNYGYTF. CDR3 nucleotides: TGTGCCAGCAGCTTAGCCTCGGGCAGGGGCCGACCAAACTATGGCTACACCTTC.

This clone was seen a few times. The chain links TRBV7-6 to TRBJ1-6; D is unresolved. Germline CDR1 and CDR2: SGHVS and FNYEAQ. Trimming removed 3 bases at V and 6 bases at J, with 9 bases between. The CDR3 runs to 14 residues. The CDR3 sequence is CASSLGQINSPLHF. The CDR3, as DNA: TGTGCCAGCAGCTTGGGCCAGATTAATTCACCCCTCCACTTT.

This clone was observed many times. Distinct nucleotide sequences in the sample also encode this CDR3. The J gene is TRBJ2-1, the V gene TRBV28; 9 bases align to TRBD1. This CDR3 is built from 17 residues. The trim removed 5 bases at V and 8 bases at J, leaving 16 bases unmatched. CDR1 and CDR2 from the germline V gene are MDHEN and SYDVKM. The CDR3 DNA reads as TGTGCCAGCAGTCTCCCGGTGGGACAGGGTAATAGCTATGAGCAGTTCTTC. Translating it yields CASSLPVGQGNSYEQFF.

This clone was detected many times. The V and J genes are TRBV25-1 and TRBJ2-3, with D possibly TRBD1 on 5 matching bases. CDR1 MGHDK and CDR2 SYGVNS come from the germline V gene. This CDR3 is built from 17 residues. Trimming took off 4 bases at V and 0 bases at J, with 17 bases between the two ends. CDR3 DNA: TGTGCCAGCAGTGGCCCCCTGGGGCACTCTAGCACAGATACGCAGTATTTT. Translated, it gives CASSGPLGHSSTDTQYF.

This clone turned up a few times. J is TRBJ2-3 and V is TRBV18; unclear D gene. The CDR3 runs 16 residues. Trimming stripped 2 bases from V and 1 base from J, with 13 bases between. CDR1 and CDR2 from the germline V gene are KGHSH and LQKENI. The CDR3 region has the DNA TGTGCCAGCTCACCATTTAATTCTCCTGGCACAGATACGCAGTATTTT. Translation gives CASSPFNSPGTDTQYF.